This paragraph reports one T cell receptor beta chain. The data are from a study of blood T cell repertoires in COVID-19. The table came from immunoSEQ multiplex PCR; TCRdb's copy has only in-frame clones and leaves some out. The sample lists around 140,000 clones; about four fifths were seen once. The germline gives CDR1 SGHTA, CDR2 FQGNSA. Losses at the gene ends were 2 bases for V and 6 bases for J; bases not matched to a gene: 15. The CDR3 has 18 amino acids. The rearrangement links TRBV7-2 to TRBJ2-1; 8 bases align to TRBD1. This TCR derives from a human donor with acute or convalescent COVID-19. The donor label of this sample is uncertain. Specimen: peripheral blood. The CDR3 loop is CASSLITPGTGRRNEQFF. The CDR3 bases are TGTGCCAGCAGCTTAATAACCCCCGGGACAGGAAGGCGCAATGAGCAGTTCTTC.